These 24 T cell receptor beta chains came from one sample sequenced in a study of cytomegalovirus exposure and HLA in healthy donors. The PCR ran on 60 Vbeta and 13 Jbeta primers. Repertoires were generated with immunoSEQ multiplex PCR, while TCRdb's copy carries only in-frame clones and drops some. In the table there are 60,000 to 65,000 clones, over 60% of which are singletons. Sequencing was performed on PBMCs. These TCRs come from a man over 45 in good health and CMV-seropositive.

The rearrangement links TRBV5-1 to TRBJ2-1, with 11 bases lining up with TRBD2. Germline V lookup: CDR1 SGHRS, CDR2 YFSETQ. The CDR3 loop spans 17 amino acids. V dropped 2 bases and J dropped 4; count of bases not matched to a gene: 8. The CDR3 sequence: CASSFGLAGPSYNEQFF. The CDR3, as DNA: TGCGCCAGCAGCTTCGGACTAGCGGGCCCCTCTTACAATGAGCAGTTCTTC.

The gene calls are TRBV25-1 and TRBJ2-2; 8 nucleotides line up with TRBD2. CDR3 length equals 15 residues. Germline loops: CDR1 MGHDK, CDR2 SYGVNS. V dropped 5 bases and J dropped 1; count of bases not matched to a gene: 3. In DNA, the CDR3 is TGTGCCAGCAGTAAAGCGGGGGTGAACACCGGGGAGCTGTTTTTT. Its protein product is CASSKAGVNTGELFF.

The rearrangement joins TRBV6-1 to TRBJ1-4; D may be TRBD1 (5 bases). In germline, CDR1 is MNHNS, CDR2 SASEGT. This CDR3 is built from 14 residues. V dropped 8 bases and J dropped 13 bases, with 23 bases sitting between them. The CDR3 spells CASGLGRGSLGLFF. CDR3 nucleotide sequence: TGTGCCAGCGGGCTTGGACGGGGGTCTTTGGGACTGTTTTTT.

V usage is TRBV5-8 and J usage is TRBJ2-2, with D tentatively TRBD1 (6 bases). Germline loops: CDR1 SGHTS, CDR2 YDEGEE. Trimming cost V 2 bases and J 2 bases, with 16 bases left between them. CDR3 length: 17 amino acids. This CDR3 is CASSFDFMTGNTGELFF. CDR3 in DNA: TGTGCCAGCAGCTTTGATTTTATGACAGGCAACACCGGGGAGCTGTTTTTT.

The chain joins TRBV15 to TRBJ1-1, with TRBD1 as a possible D gene (5 bases). Germline loops: CDR1 LNHNV, CDR2 YYDKDF (reference sequence). This CDR3 spans 15 amino acids. V lost 1 base and J 4 bases, leaving 13 bases between the germline ends. DNA for the CDR3: TGTGCCACCAGCAGAGCGGGGGGGGTCCTCACTGAAGCTTTCTTT. Its translation: CATSRAGGVLTEAFF.

The chain links TRBV27 to TRBJ2-5, with D maybe TRBD2 (6 bases). The CDR3 totals 15 residues. Germline V gene sequence: CDR1 MNHEY, CDR2 SMNVEV (reference sequence). Trimming pared 1 base from V and 2 bases from J, leaving 11 bases between. The CDR3 bases are TGTGCCAGCAGTTTATGGGGGGAAGCTCAAGAGACCCAGTACTTC. It translates to CASSLWGEAQETQYF.

This clone was picked up one time. The J gene is TRBJ1-5, the V gene TRBV5-8, with D possibly being TRBD1 (6 bases). V was clipped by 0 bases and J by 3 bases, with 10 bases between them. The CDR3 extends over 15 amino acids. Germline assignment: CDR1 SGHTS and CDR2 YDEGEE. The CDR3 spells CASSLVSGVNQPQHF. The DNA for the CDR3 is TGTGCCAGCAGCTTGGTGTCAGGGGTCAATCAGCCCCAGCATTTT.

This clone was counted a single time. This chain uses TRBV7-6 with TRBJ2-7; the D gene is possibly TRBD1 (5 bases). This CDR3 spans 14 amino acids. Looked up from germline, CDR1 is SGHVS and CDR2 is FNYEAQ. V gave up 1 base and J gave up 2 bases, with 9 bases separating them. The CDR3 nucleotides are TGTGCCAGCAGCTTAGGGGGCGGACCCTACGAGCAGTACTTC. This codes for CASSLGGGPYEQYF.

The V and J genes are TRBV18 and TRBJ2-3, with D maybe TRBD1 (5 bases). The CDR3 has 12 residues. The germline V gene has CDR1 KGHSH and CDR2 LQKENI. V lost 3 bases and J 6 bases, leaving 7 bases between the germline ends. CDR3 nucleotides: TGTGCCAGCTCACCGCAGGGCGATACGCAGTATTTT. Translated, it gives CASSPQGDTQYF.

The rearrangement uses TRBV5-6 and TRBJ2-5, with D tentatively TRBD1 (6 bases). Trimming left V 0 bases short and J 2 bases short, with 8 bases between. CDR1 SGHDT and CDR2 YYEEEE come from the germline V gene. The CDR3 has 14 residues. CDR3 sequence (DNA): TGTGCCAGCAGCTTGGGGACAGAGCAAGAGACCCAGTACTTC. It is translated as CASSLGTEQETQYF.

This clone was picked up one time. The gene calls are TRBV6-5 and TRBJ1-1; D is possibly TRBD1 (6 bases). The V end was cut by 6 bases, the J end by 5 bases, with 13 bases between. CDR1 and CDR2 from the germline V gene are MNHEY and SVGAGI. The CDR3 has 13 residues. This CDR3 is CASSPLRGTEAFF. The CDR3 coding sequence is TGTGCCAGCAGCCCCCTGAGGGGGACTGAAGCTTTCTTT.

The V call is TRBV10-3, the J call TRBJ2-7, with D possibly TRBD2 on 6 matching bases. The V end was cut by 5 bases, the J end by 1 base, with 6 bases between. This CDR3 has 12 residues. In germline, CDR1 is ENHRY, CDR2 SYGVKD. CDR3 coding DNA: TGTGCCATCAGTCGGGGGTCCTACGAGCAGTACTTC. This codes for CAISRGSYEQYF.

The rearrangement links TRBV19 to TRBJ2-6, with 7 bases identical to TRBD1. V was pared by 4 bases and J by 2 bases, with 5 bases of the junction left unmatched. Germline V gene lookup returns CDR1 LNHDA and CDR2 SQIVND (reference sequence). The CDR3 length is 16 residues. In DNA form, the CDR3 reads TGTGCCAGTAGTAGTAGGGGGCGAACTGGGGCCAACGTCCTGACTTTC. Residues: CASSSRGRTGANVLTF.

The chain joins TRBV7-3 to TRBJ2-3; 9 bases align to TRBD2. Germline loops: CDR1 SGHTA, CDR2 FQGTGA. This CDR3 contains 18 residues. V lost 2 bases to trimming and J lost 1 base; unmatched junction nucleotides: 10. The CDR3 nucleotides read TGTGCCAGCAGCTTAGCCCCTCCGGGCGGGGGGGGCACAGATACGCAGTATTTT. Protein: CASSLAPPGGGGTDTQYF.

This chain links TRBV11-2 with TRBJ2-1, with 8 bases that match TRBD2. The CDR3 extends over 15 amino acids. CDR1 and CDR2 from the germline V gene are SGHAT and FQNNGV. The V and J ends lost 1 base and 9 bases, in that order; junction bases with no gene match: 8. For the CDR3, the DNA is TGTGCCAGCAGCTTAGTTGCGGGGGGCCGGGTTGAGCAGTTCTTC. It is translated as CASSLVAGGRVEQFF.

This clone came up a few times. This chain uses TRBV9 with TRBJ2-1; unclear D gene. Trimming shortened V by 4 bases and J by 6 bases, and 8 bases separated the two germline ends. CDR1 and CDR2 (germline): SGDLS, YYNGEE. CDR3 size: 12 residues. This CDR3 is CASSRATNEQFF. CDR3 sequence (DNA): TGTGCCAGCAGCCGCGCCACCAATGAGCAGTTCTTC.

This clone was seen just once. This rearrangement joins TRBV7-6 to TRBJ1-4; TRBD1 matches at 9 bases. Unmatched junction bases numbered 9, after V lost 1 base and J lost 6 bases. Germline V gene data show CDR1 as SGHVS and CDR2 as FNYEAQ. The CDR3 runs 17 residues. CDR3 in amino acids: CASSLGPTGGGYEKLFF. The DNA for the CDR3 is TGTGCCAGCAGCTTAGGCCCAACAGGGGGCGGGTATGAAAAACTGTTTTTT.

V usage is TRBV7-2 and J usage is TRBJ2-5; D not certain. This CDR3 comprises 11 residues. Trimming pared 4 bases from V and 3 bases from J, leaving 3 bases between. Per germline, CDR1 SGHTA and CDR2 FQGNSA. CDR3 sequence (DNA): TGTGCCAGCAGCTCCGAAGAGACCCAGTACTTC. Translation: CASSSEETQYF.

The chain links TRBV5-1 to TRBJ2-1, with a weak D call TRBD2 (5 bases). The CDR3 is 12 amino acids. The V and J ends lost 5 bases and 9 bases respectively, with 12 bases between them. The V gene's germline CDR1 is SGHRS and CDR2 YFSETQ. For the CDR3, the DNA is TGCGCCAGCAGGTTTGAGGGTAGTGAGCAGTTCTTC. It codes for CASRFEGSEQFF.

J is TRBJ2-7 and V is TRBV6-1; a possible D gene is TRBD1 (6 bases). Germline CDR1 and CDR2: MNHNS and SASEGT. This CDR3 contains 15 residues. V was clipped by 0 bases and J by 3 bases, with 12 bases between them. CDR3 region: CASSEAQGNFYEQYF. CDR3 DNA: TGTGCCAGCAGTGAAGCACAGGGAAATTTCTACGAGCAGTACTTC.

The gene calls are TRBV5-1 and TRBJ2-1, with 10 bases that match TRBD2. The CDR3 spans 17 residues. Germline trimming cut 0 bases from V and 7 bases from J; bases unmatched to any gene: 10. The V gene's germline CDR1 is SGHRS and CDR2 YFSETQ. CDR3 in amino acids: CASSLGGGLAERNEQFF. The CDR3, as DNA: TGCGCCAGCAGCTTGGGGGGAGGACTAGCGGAAAGGAATGAGCAGTTCTTC.

The rearrangement uses TRBV11-2 and TRBJ2-7; 10 bases line up with TRBD1. The V gene's germline CDR1 is SGHAT and CDR2 FQNNGV. CDR3 size: 19 residues. The V and J ends lost 4 bases and 4 bases, in that order; junction bases with no gene match: 19. The CDR3 loop reads CASSSPDRGRLAGAYEQYF. The CDR3 DNA reads TGTGCCAGCAGCTCCCCGGACAGGGGGAGGCTAGCTGGGGCTTACGAGCAGTACTTC.

The chain combines TRBV9 with TRBJ1-4; 7 positions match TRBD1. After removal of 4 bases from V and 0 bases from J, the junction contained 6 bases not matched to a gene. This CDR3 has 16 amino acids. Per the germline V gene, CDR1 is SGDLS and CDR2 is YYNGEE. The CDR3 nucleotides are TGTGCCAGCAGCTCCGGACAGGCTGCAACTAATGAAAAACTGTTTTTT. Its translation is CASSSGQAATNEKLFF.

The chain is built from TRBV27 and TRBJ1-4; 9 nucleotides align to TRBD1. The CDR3 contains 12 residues. J gave up 11 bases and V 6 bases, and 4 bases lay outside the gene matches. Germline V gene sequence: CDR1 MNHEY, CDR2 SMNVEV (reference sequence). CDR3 coding DNA: TGTGCCAGCAGCCCGACAGGGGGGAAACTGTTTTTT. Its protein product is CASSPTGGKLFF.